The T cell receptor beta chain under discussion was sequenced for a study of T cells in Graves' hyperthyroidism and ophthalmopathy. RNA transcripts yielded amplified TCR beta CDR3 regions. The TCR CDR3 was amplified in a first-round RT-PCR using the HTBI primer set. TCRdb processed the multiplex PCR reads anew with MiXCR; each CDR3 protein has one entry. Of 300,000 to 350,000 distinct CDR3 sequences detected, around 17% appear once; the ten largest clones hold 33%. Newly diagnosed hyperthyroidism, duration under 2 months, in patients aged 18 to 65. Thyroid ultrasound and orbital computed tomography, with clinical symptoms and serum thyroxine and TRAb, informed diagnoses. Notes on the study in general: Blood held most thyroid clonotypes expanded above 0.001 frequency. It was a median roughly 6.5 months before onset that the model predicted ophthalmopathy.

This clonotype was detected a few times. The antigen is unknown. The sequencing input was blood. This clonotype originated in a young man with Graves' hyperthyroidism.

Here the CDR3 DNA reads TGCAGCGTTGAAGGTATAACCTATGAAGCTTTCTTT. Its protein is CSVEGITYEAFF. The chain couples TRBV29-1 to TRBJ1-1, with D unresolved. The V and J ends lost 1 base and 7 bases respectively, with 10 bases between them. This CDR3 has 12 amino acids. The V gene's germline CDR1 is SQVTM and CDR2 ANQGSEA.